The source of this TCR beta chain is a study of shared clonotypes between healthy human individuals. For the study at large: Donors had three CD4 naive, three CD4 memory, two CD8 naive and one CD8 memory plate apiece.

The CDR3 is 13 amino acids. V dropped 3 bases and J dropped 6 bases, with 13 bases sitting between them. The germline gives CDR1 SGDLS, CDR2 YYNGEE. Sequenced by immunoSEQ multiplex PCR; TCRdb stores in-frame clones only, minus some. The table includes 2 million to 2.5 million clones, over 85% detected once. Details on this clone: Its cognate antigen is unknown.

Findings and limits, study-wide: Across subsets, estimated richness was generally greater for naive than for memory populations. Among non-shared clonotypes, generation probabilities were lower than among those shared by all four donors.

This sequence originates from a man aged 18 to 30 in good health. Some clones in this sample may be carry-over from other donors' samples. The chain combines TRBV9 with TRBJ2-7; the D gene is possibly TRBD1 (6 bases). The source material was naive CD4+ T cells from PBMCs. Regarding subset: CD45RA+ positively selected. This CDR3 is CASSAYTGFEQYF. CDR3 bases: TGTGCCAGCAGCGCCTATACAGGGTTCGAGCAGTACTTC.